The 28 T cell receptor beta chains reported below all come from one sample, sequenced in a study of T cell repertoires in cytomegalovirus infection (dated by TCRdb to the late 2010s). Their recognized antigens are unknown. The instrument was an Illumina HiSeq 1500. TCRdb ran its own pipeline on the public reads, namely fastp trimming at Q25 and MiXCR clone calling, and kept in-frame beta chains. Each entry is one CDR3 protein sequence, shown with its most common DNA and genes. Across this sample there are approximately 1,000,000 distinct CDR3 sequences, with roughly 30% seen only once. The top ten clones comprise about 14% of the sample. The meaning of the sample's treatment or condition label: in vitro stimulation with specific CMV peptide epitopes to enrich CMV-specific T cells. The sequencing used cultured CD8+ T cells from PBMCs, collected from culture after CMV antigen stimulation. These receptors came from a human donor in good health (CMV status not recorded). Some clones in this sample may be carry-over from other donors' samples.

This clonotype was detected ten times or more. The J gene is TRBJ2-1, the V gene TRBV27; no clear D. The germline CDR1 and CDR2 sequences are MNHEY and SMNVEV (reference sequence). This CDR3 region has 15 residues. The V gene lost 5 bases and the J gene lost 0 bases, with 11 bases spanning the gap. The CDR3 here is CASSPDVSSYNEQFF. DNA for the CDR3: TGTGCCAGCAGTCCGGACGTTAGCTCCTACAATGAGCAGTTCTTC.

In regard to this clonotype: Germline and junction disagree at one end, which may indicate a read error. CDR3 region: CVSSEGQGKGYHQPQHF. The CDR3 DNA is TGTGTCAGTAGTGAGGGACAGGGGAAAGGGTACCATCAGCCCCAGCATTTT. The rearrangement joins TRBV19 to TRBJ1-5; TRBD1 matches 10 bases. This CDR3 has 17 residues. From germline, CDR1 is LNHDA and CDR2 SQIVND (reference sequence).

This chain's CDR3 is CASSPSWGGRSYNEQFF. The CDR3 nucleotides read TGTGCCAGCAGCCCCTCTTGGGGGGGTCGCTCCTACAATGAGCAGTTCTTC. This chain links TRBV14 with TRBJ2-1, with 7 bases lining up with TRBD2. From germline, CDR1 is SGHDN and CDR2 FVKESK. The V segment lost 4 bases and the J segment 0 bases; nucleotides outside the gene matches: 9. The CDR3 sequence is 17 residues long.

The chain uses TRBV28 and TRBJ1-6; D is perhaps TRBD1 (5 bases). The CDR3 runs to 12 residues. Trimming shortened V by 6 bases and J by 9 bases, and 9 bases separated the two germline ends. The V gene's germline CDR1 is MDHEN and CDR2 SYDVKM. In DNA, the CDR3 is TGTGCCAGCAGAATTGGGGGTTCACCCCTCCACTTT. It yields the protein CASRIGGSPLHF.

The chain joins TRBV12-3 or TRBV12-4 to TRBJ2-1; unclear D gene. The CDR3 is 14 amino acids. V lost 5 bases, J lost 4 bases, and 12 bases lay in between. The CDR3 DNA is TGTGCCAGCAGTCTCCTTAGCCCTTACAATGAGCAGTTCTTC. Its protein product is CASSLLSPYNEQFF.

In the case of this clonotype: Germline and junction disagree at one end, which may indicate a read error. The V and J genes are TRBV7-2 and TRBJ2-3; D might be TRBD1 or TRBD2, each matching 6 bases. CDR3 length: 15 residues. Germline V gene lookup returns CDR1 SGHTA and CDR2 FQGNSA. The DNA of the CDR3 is TGTGTCAGCTTAAGGGGGGCCTCTAATACAGATACGCAGTATTTT. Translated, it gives CVSLRGASNTDTQYF.

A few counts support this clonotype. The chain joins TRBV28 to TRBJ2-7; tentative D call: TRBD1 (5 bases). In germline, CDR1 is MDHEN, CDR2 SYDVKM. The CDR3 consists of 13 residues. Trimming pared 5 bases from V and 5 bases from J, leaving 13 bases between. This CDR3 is CASSTGIIHEQYV. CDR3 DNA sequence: TGTGCCAGCAGTACAGGAATTATCCACGAGCAGTACGTC.

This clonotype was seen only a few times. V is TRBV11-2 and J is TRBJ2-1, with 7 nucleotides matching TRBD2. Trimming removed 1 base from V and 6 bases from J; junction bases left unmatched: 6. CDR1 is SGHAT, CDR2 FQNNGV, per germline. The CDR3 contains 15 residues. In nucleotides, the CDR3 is TGTGCCAGCAGCTTAGGGCTAGCGGACATCAATGAGCAGTTCTTC. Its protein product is CASSLGLADINEQFF.

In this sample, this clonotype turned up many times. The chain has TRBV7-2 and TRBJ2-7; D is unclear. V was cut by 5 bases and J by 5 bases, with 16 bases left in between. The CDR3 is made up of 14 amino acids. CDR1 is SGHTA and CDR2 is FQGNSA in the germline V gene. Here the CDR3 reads CASSLQSPLDEQYF. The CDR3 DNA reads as TGTGCCAGCAGCCTCCAAAGCCCCTTGGACGAGCAGTACTTC.

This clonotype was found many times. For the CDR3, the DNA is TGTGCCAGCAGACCAAAGGGTGGTGTACAGCCCCAGCATTTT. Protein product: CASRPKGGVQPQHF. The chain employs TRBV12-3 or TRBV12-4 and TRBJ1-5; D not certain. V was cut by 6 bases and J by 7 bases, with 16 bases left in between. The CDR3 is 14 residues long.

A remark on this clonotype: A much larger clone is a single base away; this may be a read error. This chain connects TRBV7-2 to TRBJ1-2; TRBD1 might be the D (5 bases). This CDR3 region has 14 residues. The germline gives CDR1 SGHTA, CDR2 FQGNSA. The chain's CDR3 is CANSLAGRNYGYTF. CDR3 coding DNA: TGTGCCAACAGCTTAGCAGGGCGAAACTATGGCTACACCTTC. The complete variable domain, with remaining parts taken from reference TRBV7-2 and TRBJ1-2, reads GAGVSQSPSNKVTEKGKDVELRCDPISGHTALYWYRQSLGQGLEFLIYFQGNSAPDKSGLPSDRFSAERTGGSVSTLTIQRTQQEDSAVYLCANSLAGRNYGYTFGSGTRLTVV.

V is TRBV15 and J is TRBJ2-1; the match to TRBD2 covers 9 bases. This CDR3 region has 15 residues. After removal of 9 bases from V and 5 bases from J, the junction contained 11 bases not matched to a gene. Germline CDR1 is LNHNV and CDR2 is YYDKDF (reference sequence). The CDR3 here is CATRSTTSGHNEQFF. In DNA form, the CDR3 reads TGTGCCACTCGCTCCACGACTAGCGGACACAATGAGCAGTTCTTC.

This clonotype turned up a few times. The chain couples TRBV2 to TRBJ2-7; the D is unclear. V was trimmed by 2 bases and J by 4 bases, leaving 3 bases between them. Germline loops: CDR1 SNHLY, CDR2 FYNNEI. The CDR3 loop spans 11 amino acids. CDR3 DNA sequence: TGTGCCAGCAGTGAACGTTACGAGCAGTACTTC. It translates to CASSERYEQYF.

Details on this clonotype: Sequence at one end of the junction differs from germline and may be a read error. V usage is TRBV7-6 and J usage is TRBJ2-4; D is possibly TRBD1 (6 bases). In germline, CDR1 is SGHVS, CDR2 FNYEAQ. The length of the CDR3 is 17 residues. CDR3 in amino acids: CASSLGGHPLAKNIQYF. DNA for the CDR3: TGTGCTAGCAGCTTAGGGGGACATCCCCTAGCCAAAAACATTCAGTACTTC.

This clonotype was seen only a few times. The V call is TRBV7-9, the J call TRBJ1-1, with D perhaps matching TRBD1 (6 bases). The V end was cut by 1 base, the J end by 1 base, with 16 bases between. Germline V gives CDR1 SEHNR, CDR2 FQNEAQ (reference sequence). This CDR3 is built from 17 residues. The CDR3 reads CASSLVKGGPQNTEAFF. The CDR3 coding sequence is TGTGCCAGCAGCTTAGTTAAGGGGGGACCCCAGAACACTGAAGCTTTCTTT.

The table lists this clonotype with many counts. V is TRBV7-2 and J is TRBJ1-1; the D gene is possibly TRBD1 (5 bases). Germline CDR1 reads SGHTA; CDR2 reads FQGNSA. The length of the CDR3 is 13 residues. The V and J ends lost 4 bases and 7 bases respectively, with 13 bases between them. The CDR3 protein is CASSWGGRIEAFF. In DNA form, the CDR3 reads TGTGCCAGCAGCTGGGGGGGACGGATTGAAGCTTTCTTT.

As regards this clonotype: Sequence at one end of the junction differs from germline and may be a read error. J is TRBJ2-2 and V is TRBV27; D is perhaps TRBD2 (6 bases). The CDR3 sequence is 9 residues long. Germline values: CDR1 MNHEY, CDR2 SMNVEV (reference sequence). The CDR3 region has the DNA TGTGCCACCGGACTACCTATGGTTTTT. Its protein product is CATGLPMVF.

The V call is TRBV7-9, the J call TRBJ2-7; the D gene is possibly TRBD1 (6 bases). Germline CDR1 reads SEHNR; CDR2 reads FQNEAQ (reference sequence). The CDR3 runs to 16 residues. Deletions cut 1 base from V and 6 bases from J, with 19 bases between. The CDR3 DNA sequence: TGTGCCAGCAGCTTAGTGCCCCGGCAGGGGATGTCCGAGCAGTACTTC. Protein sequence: CASSLVPRQGMSEQYF.

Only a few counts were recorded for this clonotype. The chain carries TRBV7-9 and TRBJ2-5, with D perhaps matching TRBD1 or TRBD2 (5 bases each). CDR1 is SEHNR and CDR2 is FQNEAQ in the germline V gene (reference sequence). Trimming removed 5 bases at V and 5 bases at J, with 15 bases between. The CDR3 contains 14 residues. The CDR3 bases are TGTGCCAGCAGCCCGGCCCAGGGAGTCGAGACCCAGTACTTC. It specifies CASSPAQGVETQYF. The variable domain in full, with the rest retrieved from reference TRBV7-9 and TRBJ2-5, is DTGVSQNPRHKITKRGQNVTFRCDPISEHNRLYWYRQTLGQGPEFLTYFQNEAQLEKSRLLSDRFSAERPKGSFSTLEIQRTEQGDSAMYLCASSPAQGVETQYFGPGTRLLVL.

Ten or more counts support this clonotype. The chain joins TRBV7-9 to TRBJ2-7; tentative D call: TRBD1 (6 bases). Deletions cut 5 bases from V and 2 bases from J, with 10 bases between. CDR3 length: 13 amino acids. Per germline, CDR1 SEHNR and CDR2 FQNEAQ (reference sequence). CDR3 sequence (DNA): TGTGCCAGCAGCCGGACAGAGGCCTACGAGCAGTACTTC. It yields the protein CASSRTEAYEQYF.

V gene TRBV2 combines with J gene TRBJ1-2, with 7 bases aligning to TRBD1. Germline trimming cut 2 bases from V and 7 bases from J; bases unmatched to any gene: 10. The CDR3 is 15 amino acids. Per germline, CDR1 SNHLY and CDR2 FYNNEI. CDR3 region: CASSERETGLAGYTF. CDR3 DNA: TGTGCCAGCAGTGAACGAGAGACAGGGTTGGCTGGCTACACCTTC.

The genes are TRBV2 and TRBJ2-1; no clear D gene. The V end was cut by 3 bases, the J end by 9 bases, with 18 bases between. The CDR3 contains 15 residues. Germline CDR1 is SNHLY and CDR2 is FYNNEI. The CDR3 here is CASSDLGIGMGEQFF. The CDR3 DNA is TGTGCCAGCAGTGATCTGGGGATAGGAATGGGTGAGCAGTTCTTC.

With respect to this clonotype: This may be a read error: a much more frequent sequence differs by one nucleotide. The CDR3 spells CASGIMNTKAFF. The CDR3 DNA reads as TGTGCCAGCGGTATTATGAACACTAAAGCTTTCTTT. The V gene is TRBV6-1, the J gene TRBJ1-1; no clear D gene. CDR1 and CDR2 (germline): MNHNS, SASEGT. CDR3 length: 12 amino acids.

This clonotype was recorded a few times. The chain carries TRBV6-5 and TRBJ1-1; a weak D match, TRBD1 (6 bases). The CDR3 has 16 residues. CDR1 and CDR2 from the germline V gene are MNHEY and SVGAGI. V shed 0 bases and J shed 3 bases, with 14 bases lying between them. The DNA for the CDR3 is TGTGCCAGCAGTTACTCCGCCACAGGGAAATACACTGAAGCTTTCTTT. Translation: CASSYSATGKYTEAFF.

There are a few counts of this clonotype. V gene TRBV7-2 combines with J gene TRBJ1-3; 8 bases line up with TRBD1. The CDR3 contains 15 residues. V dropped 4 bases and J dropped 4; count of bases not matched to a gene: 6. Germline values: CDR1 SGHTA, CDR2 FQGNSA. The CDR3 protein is CASSYGTGEGNTIYF. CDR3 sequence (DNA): TGTGCCAGCAGCTATGGGACAGGAGAAGGAAACACCATATATTTT.

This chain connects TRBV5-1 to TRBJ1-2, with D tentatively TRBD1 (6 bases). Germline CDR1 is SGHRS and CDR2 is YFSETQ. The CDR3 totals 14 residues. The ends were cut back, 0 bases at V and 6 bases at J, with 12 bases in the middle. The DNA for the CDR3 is TGCGCCAGCAGCTTGGAACAGGGAATGGATGGCTACACCTTC. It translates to CASSLEQGMDGYTF. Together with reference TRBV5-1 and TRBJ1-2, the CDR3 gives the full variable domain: KAGVTQTPRYLIKTRGQQVTLSCSPISGHRSVSWYQQTPGQGLQFLFEYFSETQRNKGNFPGRFSGRQFSNSRSEMNVSTLELGDSALYLCASSLEQGMDGYTFGSGTRLTVV.

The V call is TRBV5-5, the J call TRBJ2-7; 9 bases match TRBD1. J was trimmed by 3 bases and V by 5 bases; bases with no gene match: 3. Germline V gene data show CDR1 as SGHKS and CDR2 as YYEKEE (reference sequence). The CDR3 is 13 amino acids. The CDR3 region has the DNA TGTGCCAGCAGTGGGGGACAGGGCTACGAGCAGTACTTC. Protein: CASSGGQGYEQYF.

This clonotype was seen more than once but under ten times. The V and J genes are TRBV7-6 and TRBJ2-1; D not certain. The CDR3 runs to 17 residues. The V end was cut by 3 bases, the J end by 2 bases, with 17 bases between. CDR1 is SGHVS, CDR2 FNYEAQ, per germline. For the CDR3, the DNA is TGTGCCAGCAGCTTTCCGGGTATCGCGACCACCTACAATGAGCAGTTCTTC. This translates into CASSFPGIATTYNEQFF. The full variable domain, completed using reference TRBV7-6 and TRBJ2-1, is GAGVSQSPRYKVTKRGQDVALRCDPISGHVSLYWYRQALGQGPEFLTYFNYEAQQDKSGLPNDRFSAERPEGSISTLTIQRTEQRDSAMYRCASSFPGIATTYNEQFFGPGTRLTVL.